This T cell receptor (beta chain) is drawn from a study of naive and memory T cell subsets. Study outcomes and limitations: This RNA-based method may be sensitive to activation-related transcript changes.

An oligonucleotide containing a UMI was ligated to the 3' end of TCR cDNA. Whole-blood samples were more than 2 ml of peripheral blood from healthy adult volunteers. Cells were not sorted; total RNA input targeted roughly 1 to 1000 ng. The SP2 primer and nested alpha and beta constant region primers amplified ligated cDNA in four rounds. Alpha and beta constant region primers primed reverse transcription for blood and skin samples. TCRdb passed the 5' RACE reads through MiXCR, listing each CDR3 protein once. The table has around 30,000 distinct CDR3 sequences, approximately 15% seen once; the top ten hold 2.6%. Details on this clonotype: Its antigen is unidentified.

With V trimmed by 2 bases and J by 7 bases, 10 bases remained unmatched. CDR3 size: 15 residues. Germline lookup yields CDR1 PRHDT and CDR2 FYEKMQ (reference sequence). The chain has TRBV13 and TRBJ1-2; TRBD1 agrees at 7 bases. The receptor's source is a female donor in good health. CDR3 nucleotide sequence: TGTGCCAGCAGCTTAAAAGCCGGGACAGTCTCTGGCTACACCTTC. Its translation is CASSLKAGTVSGYTF. The full variable domain, completed using reference TRBV13 and TRBJ1-2, is AAGVIQSPRHLIKEKRETATLKCYPIPRHDTVYWYQQGPGQDPQFLISFYEKMQSDKGSIPDRFSAQQFSDYHSELNMSSLELGDSALYFCASSLKAGTVSGYTFGSGTRLTVV.